The 6 T cell receptor beta chains reported below all come from one sample, sequenced in a study of cytomegalovirus exposure and HLA in healthy donors (dated by TCRdb to about 2017). Preparation of the library involved the immunoSEQ multiplex PCR assay. For the multiplex PCR, a mixture combining 60 forward primers for TCR Vbeta segments and 13 reverse primers for TCR Jbeta segments was used. The clones in this table, taken by TCRdb from immuneACCESS, are in-frame only. Not every clone is retained; where verified, under half of the shortfall comes from an unresolved V gene, and the cause of the rest is unknown. Present in this sample are about 150,000 clones, more than 75% of which were seen just once. Together, the top ten hold 2% to 2.5% of the sample. The sequenced sample was PBMCs. The source is a woman under 30 in good health and CMV-seronegative.

This clone was detected once. The chain carries TRBV9 and TRBJ2-3; maybe TRBD2 (5 bases). Trimming took 0 bases from V and 3 from J, leaving 11 bases between them. Germline CDR1 SGDLS, CDR2 YYNGEE. The CDR3 runs 15 residues. The CDR3 loop reads CASSVDGDPTDTQYF. CDR3 nucleotide sequence: TGTGCCAGCAGCGTAGACGGGGATCCGACAGATACGCAGTATTTT. Full variable domain (rest looked up from reference TRBV9 and TRBJ2-3): DSGVTQTPKHLITATGQRVTLRCSPRSGDLSVYWYQQSLDQGLQFLIQYYNGEERAKGNILERFSAQQFPDLHSELNLSSLELGDSALYFCASSVDGDPTDTQYFGPGTRLTVL.

The J gene is TRBJ2-1, the V gene TRBV28; 10 bases match TRBD1. Germline assignment: CDR1 MDHEN and CDR2 SYDVKM. Trimming removed 7 bases from V and 8 bases from J; junction bases left unmatched: 14. This CDR3 contains 16 residues. In DNA, the CDR3 is TGTGCCAGCACACCCTCCGGGACAGGGGATGTGGATGAGCAGTTCTTC. This gives the protein CASTPSGTGDVDEQFF. The variable domain in full, completed from reference TRBV28 and TRBJ2-1, reads DVKVTQSSRYLVKRTGEKVFLECVQDMDHENMFWYRQDPGLGLRLIYFSYDVKMKEKGDIPEGYSVSREKKERFSLILESASTNQTSMYLCASTPSGTGDVDEQFFGPGTRLTVL.

The V call is TRBV28, the J call TRBJ2-2, with TRBD2 matching over 12 bases. The V gene's germline CDR1 is MDHEN and CDR2 SYDVKM. V shed 2 bases, J shed 4 bases, and the junction held 8 bases outside the gene matches. The CDR3 spans 18 residues. CDR3 protein: CASSLGLAGGPGTGELFF. CDR3 bases: TGTGCCAGCAGTTTAGGCCTAGCGGGAGGGCCGGGCACCGGGGAGCTGTTTTTT.

The chain links TRBV5-1 to TRBJ2-1, with D tentatively TRBD2 (6 bases). V was shortened by 7 bases and J by 2 bases, with 16 bases between the two germline ends. CDR1 is SGHRS, CDR2 YFSETQ, per germline. The CDR3 is made up of 15 amino acids. The CDR3, as DNA: TGCGCCAGCGCCCCACAGTGGGGGGCCTACAATGAGCAGTTCTTC. Protein: CASAPQWGAYNEQFF.

The chain is built from TRBV10-3 and TRBJ1-1, with 8 bases matching TRBD1. The germline gives CDR1 ENHRY, CDR2 SYGVKD. The CDR3 sequence is 13 residues long. V gave up 2 bases and J gave up 4 bases; unmatched junction bases: 0. This CDR3 is CAISEDRGTEAFF. DNA for the CDR3: TGTGCCATCAGTGAGGACAGGGGCACTGAAGCTTTCTTT.

The CDR3 reads CASSFAGTHYGYTF. CDR3 DNA: TGTGCCAGCAGCTTTGCCGGGACACACTATGGCTACACCTTC. The V and J genes are TRBV7-2 and TRBJ1-2; perhaps TRBD1 as D (6 bases). Germline V lookup: CDR1 SGHTA, CDR2 FQGNSA. The CDR3 consists of 14 residues. V shed 3 bases and J shed 3 bases, with 11 bases lying between them.